The 26 T cell receptor beta chains below all came from one sample that was sequenced in a study of CD8 T cells in ankylosing spondylitis. From the 5' RACE reads, TCRdb called clonotypes with MiXCR, one entry per CDR3 protein. The sample has 100,000 to 150,000 distinct CDR3 sequences, approximately 10% seen once; the top ten hold approximately 3.6%. Sequencing was performed on blood, either unsorted or a sorted T cell fraction (not recorded which). All receptors come from a male donor with ankylosing spondylitis or in good health (not recorded which).

This clonotype was seen ten or more times. The rearrangement joins TRBV5-1 to TRBJ2-1; D is undetermined. This CDR3 spans 13 amino acids. V dropped 4 bases and J dropped 6 bases, with 11 bases sitting between them. Looked up from germline, CDR1 is SGHRS and CDR2 is YFSETQ. CDR3 DNA sequence: TGCGCCAGCAGCCAAAAGACCGTCAATGAGCAGTTCTTC. Encoded protein: CASSQKTVNEQFF.

This clonotype occurred many times. The V gene is TRBV3-1, the J gene TRBJ1-1; D unclear. Germline assignment: CDR1 LGHDT and CDR2 YNNKEL (reference sequence). The CDR3 has 15 residues. Trimming removed 2 bases from V and 2 bases from J, with 12 bases in between. CDR3 DNA sequence: TGTGCCAGCAGCCAACGTGGGAGCTTTAACACTGAAGCTTTCTTT. Translated: CASSQRGSFNTEAFF.

This clonotype was recorded many times. The genes are TRBV12-3 or TRBV12-4 and TRBJ1-5, with D possibly being TRBD1 (5 bases). V was clipped by 1 base and J by 7 bases, with 8 bases between them. The CDR3 length is 13 residues. CDR3 amino acids: CASSLGQYQPQHF. The CDR3 DNA reads as TGTGCCAGCAGTTTAGGACAGTACCAGCCCCAGCATTTT.

This clonotype has ten or more counts. This chain connects TRBV28 to TRBJ2-2; D unresolved. This CDR3 contains 12 residues. Deletions cut 5 bases from V and 4 bases from J, with 5 bases between. Germline values: CDR1 MDHEN, CDR2 SYDVKM. CDR3 sequence reads: CASSVTTGELFF. In DNA, the CDR3 is TGTGCCAGCAGTGTAACCACCGGGGAGCTGTTTTTT.

This clonotype was seen many times. The chain links TRBV20-1 to TRBJ2-2, with TRBD1 matching 10 bases. The trim removed 3 bases at V and 5 bases at J, leaving 6 bases unmatched. This CDR3 is 15 amino acids long. Germline lookup yields CDR1 DFQATT and CDR2 SNEGSKA (reference sequence). CDR3 DNA: TGCAGTGCTAGCGACAGGGGGCTTGGTACCGGGGAGCTGTTTTTT. As protein: CSASDRGLGTGELFF.

As regards this clonotype: One base away lies a much larger clone, so this may be a sequencing read error. V is TRBV5-1 and J is TRBJ2-7, with D hard to call. Trimming stripped 1 base from V and 2 bases from J, with 7 bases between. This CDR3 contains 13 residues. In germline, CDR1 is SGHRS, CDR2 YFSETQ. The CDR3 loop is CASSLPRPYEQYF. The CDR3 region has the DNA TGCGCCAGCAGCTTGCCAAGGCCCTACGAGCAGTACTTC.

This clonotype has only a few counts. The rearrangement joins TRBV4-1 to TRBJ1-4, with 9 bases that match TRBD1. This CDR3 has 18 residues. Trimming at V came to 3 bases and at J to 0 bases, leaving 8 bases not matched to a gene. Germline V gene lookup returns CDR1 MGHRA and CDR2 YSYEKL. The CDR3 DNA is TGCGCCAGCAGCCAGACACGGGACAGGGCCGCAACTAATGAAAAACTGTTTTTT. It codes for CASSQTRDRAATNEKLFF.

This clonotype was seen ten or more times. The chain carries TRBV5-1 and TRBJ2-7, with 7 bases matching TRBD2. CDR1 and CDR2 from the germline V gene are SGHRS and YFSETQ. This CDR3 is 17 amino acids long. With V trimmed by 0 bases and J by 1 base, 10 bases remained unmatched. The CDR3 DNA follows: TGCGCCAGCAGCTTGGCTGGGTTTGCGGGAGCGTCCTACGAGCAGTACTTC. This encodes CASSLAGFAGASYEQYF.

There are a few counts of this clonotype. The V gene is TRBV20-1, the J gene TRBJ1-2, with unresolved D. This CDR3 is built from 11 residues. Germline lookup yields CDR1 DFQATT and CDR2 SNEGSKA (reference sequence). V lost 5 bases and J lost 8, with 12 bases in between. CDR3 sequence reads: CSAPLGYGYTF. As DNA, the CDR3 is TGCAGTGCTCCCCTCGGATACGGCTACACCTTC.

There are many counts of this clonotype. This chain links TRBV20-1 with TRBJ2-7; no clear D. Germline CDR1 DFQATT, CDR2 SNEGSKA (reference sequence). The length of the CDR3 is 12 residues. Trimming stripped 5 bases from V and 3 bases from J, with 11 bases between. This CDR3 is CSAWTINYEQYF. DNA for the CDR3: TGCAGTGCTTGGACGATTAACTACGAGCAGTACTTC.

This clonotype was counted a few times. The chain joins TRBV4-2 to TRBJ2-1; 11 bases agree with TRBD2. V was clipped by 4 bases and J by 5 bases; unmatched bases: 7. Germline V gives CDR1 LGHNA, CDR2 YNFKEQ. The CDR3 extends over 16 amino acids. CDR3 sequence: CASSPRGTSGNNEQFF. The CDR3 nucleotides read TGTGCCAGCAGCCCTCGGGGGACTAGCGGAAACAATGAGCAGTTCTTC.

This clonotype has a count of ten or more. V usage is TRBV6-1 and J usage is TRBJ1-6; D unclear. Germline assignment: CDR1 MNHNS and CDR2 SASEGT. Trimming cost V 5 bases and J 8 bases, with 10 bases left between them. CDR3 length: 13 residues. This chain's CDR3 is CASSQRTDSPLHF. DNA of the CDR3: TGTGCCAGCAGTCAGAGGACGGATTCACCCCTCCACTTT.

The J gene is TRBJ2-7, the V gene TRBV6-5, with D uncertain. Trimming pared 0 bases from V and 4 bases from J, leaving 16 bases between. This CDR3 region has 16 residues. Germline V gives CDR1 MNHEY, CDR2 SVGAGI. In DNA form, the CDR3 reads TGTGCCAGCAGTTACTCGATAGTGGCTGGTGGGTACGAGCAGTACTTC. This encodes CASSYSIVAGGYEQYF.

This clonotype was detected ten times or more. V usage is TRBV11-2 and J usage is TRBJ1-1; the D is unclear. The germline V and J ends were trimmed by 8 bases and 0 bases, with 10 bases remaining between them. CDR1 SGHAT and CDR2 FQNNGV come from the germline V gene. This CDR3 is built from 13 residues. The CDR3 sequence: CASHVGLNTEAFF. In nucleotides, the CDR3 is TGTGCCAGCCACGTTGGGTTGAACACTGAAGCTTTCTTT.

The gene calls are TRBV28 and TRBJ2-6; 9 positions agree with TRBD1. Germline trimming cut 5 bases from V and 2 bases from J; bases unmatched to any gene: 4. The CDR3 extends over 16 amino acids. CDR1 MDHEN and CDR2 SYDVKM come from the germline V gene. The CDR3 coding sequence is TGTGCCAGCAGTCAAGACAGGGGGGCTGGGGCCAACGTCCTGACTTTC. Translated: CASSQDRGAGANVLTF.

This clonotype was detected ten times or more. V usage is TRBV5-1 and J usage is TRBJ2-3; D is unresolved. Trimming left V 0 bases short and J 0 bases short, with 11 bases between. Germline V gene data show CDR1 as SGHRS and CDR2 as YFSETQ. There are 16 residues in the CDR3. The CDR3, as DNA: TGCGCCAGCAGCTTGGAACTTAGGGCCAGCACAGATACGCAGTATTTT. This translates into CASSLELRASTDTQYF.

The sample holds a few counts of this clonotype. This rearrangement joins TRBV7-2 to TRBJ2-2; 9 bases agree with TRBD2. The V and J ends lost 4 bases and 7 bases, in that order; junction bases with no gene match: 10. Germline CDR1 and CDR2: SGHTA and FQGNSA. This CDR3 comprises 16 residues. The CDR3: CASSSFSGSVIGELFF. The CDR3 DNA reads TGTGCCAGCAGCTCCTTTAGCGGGAGTGTTATCGGGGAGCTGTTTTTT.

The chain recombines TRBV20-1 with TRBJ1-2; 7 bases align to TRBD1. This CDR3 contains 15 residues. The V gene's germline CDR1 is DFQATT and CDR2 SNEGSKA (reference sequence). V lost 4 bases to trimming and J lost 1 base; unmatched junction nucleotides: 9. DNA of the CDR3: TGCAGTGCTAAGAGAACGGACAGGCTTAACTATGGCTACACCTTC. Translation: CSAKRTDRLNYGYTF.

This clonotype came up many times. The V call is TRBV4-2, the J call TRBJ2-2, with D unclear. V lost 4 bases to trimming and J lost 1 base, with 19 bases between them. The CDR3 is made up of 18 amino acids. Germline V gene data show CDR1 as LGHNA and CDR2 as YNFKEQ. The CDR3 protein is CASSRLFGGDKNTGELFF. CDR3 coding DNA: TGTGCCAGCAGCCGTCTTTTCGGTGGGGATAAGAACACCGGGGAGCTGTTTTTT.

The sample holds many counts of this clonotype. The V call is TRBV12-3 or TRBV12-4, the J call TRBJ2-3; TRBD2 matches at 7 bases. After removal of 2 bases from V and 2 bases from J, the junction contained 7 bases not matched to a gene. This CDR3 spans 16 amino acids. The CDR3 is CASSLNVGGFTDTQYF. CDR3 in DNA: TGTGCCAGCAGTTTAAATGTGGGAGGGTTCACAGATACGCAGTATTTT.

Only a few counts were recorded for this clonotype. The rearrangement links TRBV5-1 to TRBJ2-5; TRBD2 matches at 8 bases. The junction had 13 bases not matched to a gene; V was cut back by 1 base and J by 5 bases. In germline, CDR1 is SGHRS, CDR2 YFSETQ. This CDR3 is built from 17 residues. Written as DNA, the CDR3 is TGCGCCAGCAGCTTGAGATCTAGCGGGCCCCCCTCGGAGACCCAGTACTTC. Translating it yields CASSLRSSGPPSETQYF.

The V call is TRBV7-2, the J call TRBJ2-3; D tentatively reads TRBD1 or TRBD2 (5 bases each). V was shortened by 0 bases and J by 4 bases, with 11 bases between the two germline ends. This CDR3 has 15 residues. CDR1 is SGHTA and CDR2 is FQGNSA in the germline V gene. CDR3 protein: CASSLAPGTADTQYF. The CDR3 DNA follows: TGTGCCAGCAGCTTAGCACCCGGGACGGCAGATACGCAGTATTTT.

The chain is built from TRBV20-1 and TRBJ2-2; D gene ambiguous. V gave up 0 bases and J gave up 0 bases, with 8 bases separating them. Germline V gene lookup returns CDR1 DFQATT and CDR2 SNEGSKA (reference sequence). The CDR3 has 15 amino acids. DNA of the CDR3: TGCAGTGCTAGAGATAGTCTAGCGAACACCGGGGAGCTGTTTTTT. It yields the protein CSARDSLANTGELFF.

A remark on this clonotype: A much larger clone lies one base from this, so it may be a read error. The chain uses TRBV11-2 and TRBJ2-2, with 12 bases identical to TRBD2. CDR3 length equals 19 residues. The germline V gene encodes CDR1 SGHAT and CDR2 FQNNGV. The CDR3 DNA is TGTGCCAGCAGCTTAGAGAGACTAGCGGGAGTTTGGAACGCCGGGGAGCTGTTTTTT. Translation: CASSLERLAGVWNAGELFF.

V and J are TRBV7-3 and TRBJ2-2, with TRBD2 matching 13 bases. Germline CDR1 and CDR2: SGHTA and FQGTGA. The CDR3 has 18 amino acids. V shed 1 base and J 7 bases; nucleotides not matched to a gene: 9. The CDR3 coding sequence is TGTGCCAGCAGCTTAAAGGGACTAGCGGGACCCCGGGGCGGGGAGCTGTTTTTT. Protein product: CASSLKGLAGPRGGELFF.

In its sample, this clonotype was seen a few times. J is TRBJ2-7 and V is TRBV3-1; D might be TRBD2 (5 bases). Looked up from germline, CDR1 is LGHDT and CDR2 is YNNKEL (reference sequence). This CDR3 spans 13 amino acids. V dropped 6 bases and J dropped 5 bases, with 14 bases sitting between them. CDR3: CASRRTLGDEQYF. CDR3 bases: TGTGCCAGCAGACGGACCCTCGGGGACGAGCAGTACTTC.